The 29 T cell receptor beta chains in this list originate from one sample, sequenced in a study of CD8 T cells in ankylosing spondylitis. TCRdb ran MiXCR on the 5' RACE reads and lists one entry per CDR3 protein. The sample carries around 88,000 distinct CDR3 sequences, around 9.4% recorded once. The sequencing sample was made of blood, either unsorted or a sorted T cell fraction (not recorded which). The receptor set was obtained from a male donor with ankylosing spondylitis or in good health (not recorded which).

This clonotype was observed a few times. V is TRBV12-3 or TRBV12-4 and J is TRBJ1-2; TRBD1 matches 9 bases. With 6 bases clipped from V and 5 bases from J, the junction kept 7 bases outside the gene matches. The CDR3 has 14 amino acids. CDR3 in DNA: TGTGCCAGCAGAGTCGGGACAGGGATTTATGGCTACACCTTC. Translating gives CASRVGTGIYGYTF.

This clonotype was counted ten times or more. This sequence joins TRBV2 and TRBJ2-2; 7 bases map to TRBD1. This CDR3 is 16 amino acids long. Germline loops: CDR1 SNHLY, CDR2 FYNNEI. The V gene end was trimmed by 6 bases and the J gene end by 2 bases; junction bases not matched to a gene: 9. CDR3 in amino acids: CASSLPDRANTGELFF. CDR3 nucleotide sequence: TGTGCCAGCAGCCTTCCTGACAGGGCAAACACCGGGGAGCTGTTTTTT.

In its sample, this clonotype was seen many times. The V and J genes are TRBV29-1 and TRBJ2-1, with TRBD2 identical over 11 bases. The ends lost 6 bases at V and 7 bases at J; junction bases unmatched: 8. The CDR3 contains 14 residues. CDR1 SQVTM and CDR2 ANQGSEA come from the germline V gene. The CDR3 region has the DNA TGCAGCGTCATAGCGGGGGGGAATATAAATGAGCAGTTCTTC. Its translation: CSVIAGGNINEQFF.

This clonotype has ten or more counts. As DNA, the CDR3 is TGTGCCAGCAGCTTAGTGGAGTCCGTAGCCAAAAACATTCAGTACTTC. Amino acids: CASSLVESVAKNIQYF. This rearrangement joins TRBV11-3 to TRBJ2-4; D is ambiguous. V was trimmed by 1 base and J by 0 bases, leaving 10 bases between them. In germline, CDR1 is SGHNT, CDR2 YENEEA. This CDR3 has 16 residues.

This clonotype was recorded many times. This chain connects TRBV7-9 to TRBJ1-1; no reliable D call. Germline V CDR1 and CDR2: SEHNR, FQNEAQ (reference sequence). Trimming stripped 1 base from V and 5 bases from J, with 14 bases between. The CDR3 length is 15 residues. DNA of the CDR3: TGTGCCAGCAGCTTAGATAGTTGGCAGCAGACTGAAGCTTTCTTT. This translates into CASSLDSWQQTEAFF. The whole variable domain, remainder taken from reference TRBV7-9 and TRBJ1-1, is DTGVSQNPRHKITKRGQNVTFRCDPISEHNRLYWYRQTLGQGPEFLTYFQNEAQLEKSRLLSDRFSAERPKGSFSTLEIQRTEQGDSAMYLCASSLDSWQQTEAFFGQGTRLTVV.

This clonotype appeared many times. This chain joins TRBV18 and TRBJ2-7; D call uncertain. The CDR3 spans 12 residues. Per germline, CDR1 KGHSH and CDR2 LQKENI. V lost 3 bases and J 5 bases, leaving 8 bases between the germline ends. CDR3 sequence (DNA): TGTGCCAGCTCACCCAGCACTCACGAGCAGTACTTC. Its protein product is CASSPSTHEQYF. Complete variable domain (other parts from reference TRBV18 and TRBJ2-7): NAGVMQNPRHLVRRRGQEARLRCSPMKGHSHVYWYRQLPEEGLKFMVYLQKENIIDESGMPKERFSAEFPKEGPSILRIQQVVRGDSAAYFCASSPSTHEQYFGPGTRLTVT.

The gene calls are TRBV5-1 and TRBJ2-7, with 11 bases lining up with TRBD1. After removal of 5 bases from V and 3 bases from J, the junction contained 7 bases not matched to a gene. The CDR3 length is 15 residues. CDR1 and CDR2 from the germline V gene are SGHRS and YFSETQ. CDR3 in DNA: TGCGCCAGCAGTTATAGCGGGACAGGGGGCTACGAGCAGTACTTC. This sequence encodes CASSYSGTGGYEQYF.

The table lists this clonotype with many counts. The chain couples TRBV27 to TRBJ2-1; D is unclear. The CDR3 length is 15 residues. Trimming removed 2 bases from V and 0 bases from J, with 8 bases in between. CDR1 and CDR2 from the germline V gene are MNHEY and SMNVEV (reference sequence). Written as DNA, the CDR3 is TGTGCCAGCAGTTTAAGCCCGAGCTCCTACAATGAGCAGTTCTTC. The encoded protein is CASSLSPSSYNEQFF.

Ten or more counts support this clonotype. DNA of the CDR3: TGTGCCACCAGCAGAGATCCAGGTTGGGGTTCACCCCTCCACTTT. Translation: CATSRDPGWGSPLHF. This chain joins TRBV15 and TRBJ1-6; D not certain. The ends were cut back, 0 bases at V and 9 bases at J, with 12 bases in the middle. Germline values: CDR1 LNHNV, CDR2 YYDKDF (reference sequence). CDR3 length equals 15 residues.

V gene TRBV5-4 combines with J gene TRBJ1-3, with D possibly being TRBD1 (5 bases). There are 16 residues in the CDR3. The V gene lost 4 bases and the J gene lost 1 base, with 15 bases spanning the gap. Germline lookup yields CDR1 SGHNT and CDR2 YYREEE (reference sequence). This chain's CDR3 is CASSTGGGKSGNTIYF. CDR3 nucleotide sequence: TGTGCCAGCAGCACTGGCGGGGGAAAGTCTGGAAACACCATATATTTT.

The sample holds many counts of this clonotype. The chain employs TRBV5-1 and TRBJ2-2, with TRBD2 as a possible D gene (6 bases). Germline loops: CDR1 SGHRS, CDR2 YFSETQ. V was trimmed by 4 bases and J by 5 bases, leaving 15 bases between them. The CDR3 length is 15 residues. CDR3 nucleotide sequence: TGCGCCAGCAGCCCGGAAGGGACTGGTACCGGGGAGCTGTTTTTT. This sequence encodes CASSPEGTGTGELFF.

This clonotype showed up many times. This sequence joins TRBV5-1 and TRBJ2-3, with 12 nucleotides matching TRBD2. V lost 4 bases, J lost 4 bases, and 10 bases stayed unmatched. The length of the CDR3 is 17 residues. Germline V gene lookup returns CDR1 SGHRS and CDR2 YFSETQ. CDR3 region: CASSHDLLAGGADTQYF. Written as DNA, the CDR3 is TGCGCCAGCAGCCACGACTTACTAGCGGGGGGTGCAGATACGCAGTATTTT.

This clonotype has ten or more counts. This chain joins TRBV15 and TRBJ2-7; tentative D call: TRBD2 (7 bases). The CDR3 contains 15 residues. The V gene lost 1 base and the J gene lost 3 bases, with 13 bases spanning the gap. The V gene's germline CDR1 is LNHNV and CDR2 YYDKDF (reference sequence). The CDR3 protein is CATSRGVGGGYEQYF. The CDR3 DNA follows: TGTGCCACCAGCAGAGGTGTAGGGGGGGGCTACGAGCAGTACTTC.

This clonotype was recorded many times. The rearrangement joins TRBV20-1 to TRBJ1-6; D possibly corresponds to TRBD1 (5 bases). V lost 1 base and J lost 7, with 11 bases in between. Germline V gives CDR1 DFQATT, CDR2 SNEGSKA (reference sequence). CDR3 size: 14 residues. In DNA form, the CDR3 reads TGCAGTGCTAGAGTTAAGGGGCCCAATTCACCCCTCCACTTT. As protein: CSARVKGPNSPLHF.

This clonotype was counted at least ten times. CDR3 residues: CASSLRGQGISNQPQHF. For the CDR3, the DNA is TGTGCCAGCAGTTTAAGGGGACAGGGAATCAGCAATCAGCCCCAGCATTTT. The rearrangement uses TRBV28 and TRBJ1-5; 9 nucleotides match TRBD1. This CDR3 is built from 17 residues. CDR1 is MDHEN and CDR2 is SYDVKM in the germline V gene. Germline trimming cut 2 bases from V and 1 base from J; bases unmatched to any gene: 6.

This clonotype was counted ten times or more. The J gene is TRBJ2-7, the V gene TRBV6-1, with 9 positions matching TRBD1. CDR1 MNHNS and CDR2 SASEGT come from the germline V gene. V was clipped by 4 bases and J by 3 bases; unmatched bases: 4. The CDR3 has 14 residues. For the CDR3, the DNA is TGTGCCAGCAGTGTACAGGGGGCCAGCTACGAGCAGTACTTC. It translates to CASSVQGASYEQYF.

This clonotype has ten or more counts. The chain uses TRBV23-1 and TRBJ2-3; 9 bases match TRBD1. TRBV23-1 is reported as an ORF; its role is uncertain. The CDR3 covers 17 residues. J was trimmed by 0 bases and V by 3 bases; bases with no gene match: 7. The CDR3 DNA sequence: TGCGCCAGCAGTCAGATCCGGGACAGGGAAAGCACAGATACGCAGTATTTT. Protein product: CASSQIRDRESTDTQYF.

In this sample, this clonotype turned up many times. This chain connects TRBV21-1 to TRBJ2-7; TRBD2, the table's D call, lacks a check against the DNA. TRBV21-1 has pseudogene status. This CDR3 has 17 residues. CDR3 sequence (DNA): TGTGCCAGCAGCAAATCACATTCGGCAGGGAAGCAGGAGGAGCAGTACTTC. Its translation is CASSKSHSAGKQEEQYF.

This clonotype was recorded at least ten times. The J gene is TRBJ1-6, the V gene TRBV4-2, with 7 bases that match TRBD1. The germline V gene has CDR1 LGHNA and CDR2 YNFKEQ. The trim removed 0 bases at V and 8 bases at J, leaving 7 bases unmatched. This CDR3 is 16 amino acids long. CDR3 sequence: CASSQEQGRKDSPLHF. DNA of the CDR3: TGTGCCAGCAGCCAAGAACAGGGGCGTAAGGATTCACCCCTCCACTTT.

This chain uses TRBV11-3 with TRBJ2-5; D perhaps matches TRBD1 (5 bases). This CDR3 has 15 residues. Germline V gene sequence: CDR1 SGHNT, CDR2 YENEEA. Written as DNA, the CDR3 is TGTGCAGCAGCCCTAGACAGACTCTGGCAAGAGACCCAGTACTTC. Translating it yields CAAALDRLWQETQYF.

A word on this clonotype: A single base separates this from a much larger clone, so it may be a read error. The genes are TRBV4-1 and TRBJ2-2; D is uncertain. The germline V gene encodes CDR1 MGHRA and CDR2 YSYEKL. The CDR3 has 13 amino acids. The CDR3 spells CVSSQVSTGELFF. CDR3 DNA sequence: TGCGTCAGCAGCCAAGTTTCCACCGGGGAGCTGTTTTTT.

This clonotype has ten or more counts. The chain employs TRBV5-1 and TRBJ2-7; 7 nucleotides line up with TRBD2. Germline CDR1 and CDR2: SGHRS and YFSETQ. V lost 2 bases, J lost 7 bases, and 15 bases stayed unmatched. The CDR3 runs 16 residues. CDR3 DNA: TGCGCCAGCAGCTTAACCTCCGGGACTACACTGAGGGAGCAGTACTTC. It encodes CASSLTSGTTLREQYF.

This clonotype was counted at least ten times. V is TRBV6-1 and J is TRBJ2-2; TRBD2 matches at 8 bases. The CDR3 spans 16 residues. The junction had 11 bases not matched to a gene; V was cut back by 6 bases and J by 5 bases. Per germline, CDR1 MNHNS and CDR2 SASEGT. This CDR3 reads CASSSLKGLGTGELFF. The CDR3 DNA is TGTGCCAGCAGCTCACTAAAGGGACTAGGAACCGGGGAGCTGTTTTTT.

Points on this clonotype: This may come from a read error, since a much larger clone is one base off. V usage is TRBV29-1 and J usage is TRBJ1-2, with D possibly TRBD1 on 5 matching bases. The germline CDR1 and CDR2 sequences are SQVTM and ANQGSEA. The CDR3 runs 15 residues. The CDR3 loop reads CGVGSSPDRIYGYTF. CDR3 sequence (DNA): TGCGGCGTCGGTTCGTCCCCCGACAGAATATATGGCTACACCTTC.

The table lists this clonotype with many counts. The rearrangement links TRBV19 to TRBJ1-1; 9 nucleotides match TRBD1. From germline, CDR1 is LNHDA and CDR2 SQIVND (reference sequence). The CDR3 totals 17 residues. V trimming: 8 bases; J trimming: 3 bases; junction bases outside the gene matches: 16. CDR3 bases: TGTGCCAGTCGGCAAATGGGACAGGGAAAGACGGACACTGAAGCTTTCTTT. This encodes CASRQMGQGKTDTEAFF.

This clonotype was recorded at least ten times. The rearrangement uses TRBV12-3 or TRBV12-4 and TRBJ2-1; D remains unclear. This CDR3 comprises 12 residues. V shed 4 bases and J shed 4 bases, with 5 bases lying between them. As DNA, the CDR3 is TGTGCCAGCAGTTCCAGGTACAATGAGCAGTTCTTC. Protein: CASSSRYNEQFF.

In this sample, this clonotype turned up many times. J is TRBJ2-4 and V is TRBV10-3, with 7 bases aligning to TRBD1. The CDR3 runs to 15 residues. V was pared by 0 bases and J by 9 bases, with 8 bases of the junction left unmatched. Per germline, CDR1 ENHRY and CDR2 SYGVKD. The CDR3 loop is CAISESETGTGIQYF. The CDR3 bases are TGTGCCATCAGTGAGTCCGAGACAGGGACGGGCATTCAGTACTTC.

V usage is TRBV7-2 and J usage is TRBJ2-1, with 9 bases lining up with TRBD1. CDR1 and CDR2 from the germline V gene are SGHTA and FQGNSA. V lost 1 base and J lost 9; bases outside the gene matches: 10. The CDR3 runs to 16 residues. CDR3 DNA sequence: TGTGCCAGCAGCTTAGTAAAGACAGGGGGAGGGGGTGAGCAGTTCTTC. As protein: CASSLVKTGGGGEQFF.

The table lists this clonotype with many counts. Compared with germline, one end of the junction differs, possibly owing to a read error. The CDR3 here is CASSSQGTQYF. The CDR3 nucleotides are TGTGCCAGCAGTTCGCAAGGGACCCAGTACTTC. The chain combines TRBV12-3 or TRBV12-4 with TRBJ2-5; D ambiguous. This CDR3 region has 11 residues.